Sequencing of this T cell receptor (beta chain) was carried out in a study of Ad26.COV2.S vaccination and SARS-CoV-2 variants. Across the whole study: A participant enrolled in the COV1001 Ad26.COV2.S trial arm provided the sample. Broader study findings: Recipients given vaccine exceeded placebo recipients in spike-specific TCR breadth. Substantial breadth was reportedly displayed by spike-specific CD8+ and CD4+ T cell responses after vaccination.

Treatment reported: about 20 received Ad26.COV2.S at low or high dose, single or two shots; roughly five received placebo; per-sample allocation not given. Collection of the samples took place on day 63 after the first injection of vaccine or placebo. At a Boston site, the person donating was an adult of 18-55 years. Comments on this clone: The antigen is unknown.

Sequencing used immunoSEQ multiplex PCR; TCRdb keeps in-frame clones, though not all of them. The profile covers about 330,000 clones, with roughly nine tenths appearing a single time and approximately 5% taken by the ten largest. Sequenced here: peripheral blood, sampled in a trial of Ad26.COV2.S vaccine versus placebo. The receptor's source is a person aged 18-65 years who received the Ad26.COV2.S COVID-19 vaccine or a placebo.

CDR3 in DNA: TGTGCCAGCAGTTACTCGATTGGTAGCGGGGAGACCCAGTACTTC. This sequence encodes CASSYSIGSGETQYF. V usage is TRBV6-5 and J usage is TRBJ2-5, with 7 bases fitting TRBD2. The CDR3 loop spans 15 amino acids. From germline, CDR1 is MNHEY and CDR2 SVGAGI. Germline trimming cut 0 bases from V and 5 bases from J; bases unmatched to any gene: 6.